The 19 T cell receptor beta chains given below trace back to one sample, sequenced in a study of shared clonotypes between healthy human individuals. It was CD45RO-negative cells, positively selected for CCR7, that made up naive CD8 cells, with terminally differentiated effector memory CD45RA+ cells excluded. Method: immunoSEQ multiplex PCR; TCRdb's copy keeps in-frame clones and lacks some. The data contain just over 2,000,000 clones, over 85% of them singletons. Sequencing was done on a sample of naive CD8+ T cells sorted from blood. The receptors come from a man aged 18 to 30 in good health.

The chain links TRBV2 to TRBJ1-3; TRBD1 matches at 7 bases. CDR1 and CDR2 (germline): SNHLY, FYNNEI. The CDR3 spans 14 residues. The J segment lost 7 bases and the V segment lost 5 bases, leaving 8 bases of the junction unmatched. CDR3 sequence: CASSPATGRNTIYF. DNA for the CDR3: TGTGCCAGCAGTCCCGCGACAGGGCGGAACACCATATATTTT. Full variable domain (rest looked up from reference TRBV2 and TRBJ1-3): EPEVTQTPSHQVTQMGQEVILRCVPISNHLYFYWYRQILGQKVEFLVSFYNNEISEKSEIFDDQFSVERPDGSNFTLKIRSTKLEDSAMYFCASSPATGRNTIYFGEGSWLTVV.

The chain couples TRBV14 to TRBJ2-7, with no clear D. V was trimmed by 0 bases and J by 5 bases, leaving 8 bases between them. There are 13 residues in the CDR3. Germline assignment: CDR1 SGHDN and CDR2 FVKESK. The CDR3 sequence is CASSQDKVHEQYF. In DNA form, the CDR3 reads TGTGCCAGCAGCCAAGACAAGGTACACGAGCAGTACTTC.

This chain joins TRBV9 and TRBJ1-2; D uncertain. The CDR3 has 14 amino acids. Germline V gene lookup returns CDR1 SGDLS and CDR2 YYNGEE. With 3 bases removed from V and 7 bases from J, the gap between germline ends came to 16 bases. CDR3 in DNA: TGTGCCAGCAGCGCTGTGGGCGCACGGAGTGGCTACACCTTC. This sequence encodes CASSAVGARSGYTF.

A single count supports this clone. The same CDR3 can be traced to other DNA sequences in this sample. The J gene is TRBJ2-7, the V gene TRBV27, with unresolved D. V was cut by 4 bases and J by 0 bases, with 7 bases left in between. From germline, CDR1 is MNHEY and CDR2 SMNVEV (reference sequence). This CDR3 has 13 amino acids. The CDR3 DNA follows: TGTGCCAGCAGTTCAGGCGTCTCCTACGAGCAGTACTTC. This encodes CASSSGVSYEQYF.

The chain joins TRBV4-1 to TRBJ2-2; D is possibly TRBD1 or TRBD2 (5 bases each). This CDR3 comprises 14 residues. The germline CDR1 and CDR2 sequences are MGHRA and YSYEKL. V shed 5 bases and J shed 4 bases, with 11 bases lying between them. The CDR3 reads CASSWGSGTGELFF. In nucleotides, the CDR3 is TGCGCCAGCAGCTGGGGGTCCGGCACCGGGGAGCTGTTTTTT.

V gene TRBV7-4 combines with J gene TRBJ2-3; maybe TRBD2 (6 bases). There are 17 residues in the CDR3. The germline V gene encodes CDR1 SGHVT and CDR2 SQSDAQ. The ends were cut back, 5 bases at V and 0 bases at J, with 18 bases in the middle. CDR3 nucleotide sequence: TGTGCCAGCAGCCCCCCCCGGCGGGGTGCTAGCACAGATACGCAGTATTTT. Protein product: CASSPPRRGASTDTQYF.

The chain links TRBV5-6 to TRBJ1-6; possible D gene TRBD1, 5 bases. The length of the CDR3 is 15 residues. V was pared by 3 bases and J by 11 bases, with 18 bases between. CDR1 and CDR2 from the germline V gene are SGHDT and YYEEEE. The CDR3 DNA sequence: TGTGCCAGCAGCTCGAAGATGTGGGGGGATCCACCCCTCCACTTT. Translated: CASSSKMWGDPPLHF.

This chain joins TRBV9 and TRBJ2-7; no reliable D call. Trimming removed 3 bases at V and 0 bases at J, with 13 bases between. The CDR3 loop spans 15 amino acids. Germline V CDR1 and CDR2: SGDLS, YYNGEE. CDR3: CASSASPAHSYEQYF. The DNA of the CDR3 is TGTGCCAGCAGCGCCTCGCCGGCCCACTCCTACGAGCAGTACTTC.

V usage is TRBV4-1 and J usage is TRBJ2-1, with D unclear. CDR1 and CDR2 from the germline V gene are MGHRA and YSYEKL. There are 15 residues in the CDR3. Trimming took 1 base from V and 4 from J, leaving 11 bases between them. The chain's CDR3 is CASSQAQTLYNEQFF. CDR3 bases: TGCGCCAGCAGCCAAGCCCAGACCTTATACAATGAGCAGTTCTTC.

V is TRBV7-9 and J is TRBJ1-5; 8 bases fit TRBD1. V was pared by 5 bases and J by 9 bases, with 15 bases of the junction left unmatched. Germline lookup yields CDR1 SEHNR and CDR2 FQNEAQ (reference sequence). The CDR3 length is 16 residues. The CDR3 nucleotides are TGTGCCAGCAGCGCTAGCGTGACAGGGGAGCACGCGCCCCAGCATTTT. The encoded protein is CASSASVTGEHAPQHF. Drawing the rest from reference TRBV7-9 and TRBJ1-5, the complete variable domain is DTGVSQNPRHKITKRGQNVTFRCDPISEHNRLYWYRQTLGQGPEFLTYFQNEAQLEKSRLLSDRFSAERPKGSFSTLEIQRTEQGDSAMYLCASSASVTGEHAPQHFGDGTRLSIL.

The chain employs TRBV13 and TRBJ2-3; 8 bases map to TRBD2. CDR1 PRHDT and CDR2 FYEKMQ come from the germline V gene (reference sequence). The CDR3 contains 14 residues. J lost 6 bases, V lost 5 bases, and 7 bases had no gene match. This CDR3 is CASSPTAGVDTQYF. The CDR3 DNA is TGTGCCAGCAGCCCGACAGCGGGGGTTGATACGCAGTATTTT. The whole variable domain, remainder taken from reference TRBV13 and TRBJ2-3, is AAGVIQSPRHLIKEKRETATLKCYPIPRHDTVYWYQQGPGQDPQFLISFYEKMQSDKGSIPDRFSAQQFSDYHSELNMSSLELGDSALYFCASSPTAGVDTQYFGPGTRLTVL.

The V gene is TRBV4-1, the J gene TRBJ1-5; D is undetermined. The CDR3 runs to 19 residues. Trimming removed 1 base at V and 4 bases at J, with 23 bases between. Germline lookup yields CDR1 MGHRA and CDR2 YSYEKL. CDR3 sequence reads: CASSQGSETMIQMNQPQHF. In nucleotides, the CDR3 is TGCGCCAGCAGCCAAGGGAGCGAAACAATGATACAGATGAATCAGCCCCAGCATTTT.

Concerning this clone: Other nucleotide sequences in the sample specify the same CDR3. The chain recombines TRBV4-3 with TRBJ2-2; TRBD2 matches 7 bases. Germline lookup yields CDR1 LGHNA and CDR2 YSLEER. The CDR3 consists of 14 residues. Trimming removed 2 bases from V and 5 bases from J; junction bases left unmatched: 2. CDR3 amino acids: CASSQLGGTGELFF. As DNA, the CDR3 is TGCGCCAGCAGCCAACTGGGAGGGACCGGGGAGCTGTTTTTT.

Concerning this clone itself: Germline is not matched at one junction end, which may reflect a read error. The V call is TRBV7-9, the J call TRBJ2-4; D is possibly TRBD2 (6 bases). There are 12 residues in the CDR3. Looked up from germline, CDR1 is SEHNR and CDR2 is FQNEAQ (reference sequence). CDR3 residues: CASSLLREMVFF. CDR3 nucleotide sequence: TGTGCCAGCAGCCTCCTCCGGGAGATGGTGTTTTTC.

For the CDR3, the DNA is TGTGCCAGCAGCTTATTCTATGCGGAGGGCCTCTATGGCTACACCTTC. Translated: CASSLFYAEGLYGYTF. The V call is TRBV7-9, the J call TRBJ1-2; D is uncertain. The CDR3 is 16 residues long. Trimming took off 2 bases at V and 4 bases at J, with 17 bases between the two ends. In germline, CDR1 is SEHNR, CDR2 FQNEAQ (reference sequence).

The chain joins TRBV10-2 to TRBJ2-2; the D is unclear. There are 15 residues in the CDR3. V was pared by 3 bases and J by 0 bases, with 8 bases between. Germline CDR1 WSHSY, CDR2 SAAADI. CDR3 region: CASSDRQANTGELFF. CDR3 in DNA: TGCGCCAGCAGTGACCGCCAGGCGAACACCGGGGAGCTGTTTTTT.

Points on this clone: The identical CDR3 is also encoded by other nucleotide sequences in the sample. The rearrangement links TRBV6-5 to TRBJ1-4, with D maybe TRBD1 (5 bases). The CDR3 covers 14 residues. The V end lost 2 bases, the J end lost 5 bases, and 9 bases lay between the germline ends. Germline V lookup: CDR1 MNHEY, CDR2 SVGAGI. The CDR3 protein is CASSYGGENEKLFF. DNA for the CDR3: TGTGCCAGCAGTTACGGGGGAGAGAATGAAAAACTGTTTTTT.

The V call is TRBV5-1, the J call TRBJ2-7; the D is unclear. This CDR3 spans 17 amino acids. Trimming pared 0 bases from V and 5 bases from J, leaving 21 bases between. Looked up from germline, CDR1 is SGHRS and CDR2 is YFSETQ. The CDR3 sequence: CASSLAVFLAEPDEQYF. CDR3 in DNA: TGCGCCAGCAGCTTGGCCGTGTTTTTGGCAGAGCCGGACGAGCAGTACTTC. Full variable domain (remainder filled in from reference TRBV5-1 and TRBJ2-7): KAGVTQTPRYLIKTRGQQVTLSCSPISGHRSVSWYQQTPGQGLQFLFEYFSETQRNKGNFPGRFSGRQFSNSRSEMNVSTLELGDSALYLCASSLAVFLAEPDEQYFGPGTRLTVT.

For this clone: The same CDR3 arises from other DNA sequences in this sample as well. CDR3 amino acids: CASSLDRENTGELFF. In nucleotides, the CDR3 is TGTGCCAGCAGCTTAGACAGGGAAAACACCGGGGAGCTGTTTTTT. The rearrangement links TRBV7-9 to TRBJ2-2; D is perhaps TRBD1 (6 bases). Germline values: CDR1 SEHNR, CDR2 FQNEAQ (reference sequence). V was cut by 1 base and J by 2 bases, with 8 bases left in between. The CDR3 runs 15 residues.